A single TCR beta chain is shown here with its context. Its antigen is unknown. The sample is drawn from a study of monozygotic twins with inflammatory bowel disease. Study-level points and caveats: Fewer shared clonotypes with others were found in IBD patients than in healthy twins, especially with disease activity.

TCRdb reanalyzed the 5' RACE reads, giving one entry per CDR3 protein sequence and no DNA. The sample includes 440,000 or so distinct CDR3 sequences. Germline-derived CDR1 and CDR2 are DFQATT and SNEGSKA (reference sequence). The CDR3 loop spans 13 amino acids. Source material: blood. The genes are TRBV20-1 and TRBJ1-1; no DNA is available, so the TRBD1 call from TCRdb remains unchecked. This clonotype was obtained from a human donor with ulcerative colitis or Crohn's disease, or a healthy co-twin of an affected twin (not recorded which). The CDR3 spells CSAGEHAGAEAFF.